These T cell receptor beta chains were read from a single sample in a study of CXCR3-negative and CXCR3-positive naive CD8 T cells. With the 5' RACE reads reprocessed, TCRdb shows one record per CDR3 protein and no DNA. The table lists about 120,000 distinct CDR3 sequences. The sequenced sample consisted of naive CXCR3+ CD8+ T cells from blood. Receptors originate from a human donor in good health. Some clones in this sample may be carry-over from other donors' samples. The CDR3 runs from the conserved cysteine through the conserved F or W.

>TRBJ2-5|TRBV12-3/TRBV12-4
CASSLAAFEETQYF
>TRBJ2-1|TRBV7-9
CASSPLTGGQYNEQFF
>TRBJ1-1|TRBV6-6
CASSYSYKGTEAFF
>TRBJ2-5|TRBV20-1
CSAIGGTYQETQYF
>TRBJ2-1|TRBV19
CASSIEEGLNYNEQFF
>TRBJ1-6|TRBV28
CASSLLQGMVGNSPLHF
>TRBJ1-1|TRBV9
CASSVSGLFSTEAFF
>TRBJ1-2|TRBV2
CARTQGAGQGRIGYTF
>TRBJ1-5|TRBV27
CASSPGTGGYQPQHF
>TRBJ1-5|TRBV12-3/TRBV12-4
CASSPWGVGSNQPQHF
>TRBJ1-2|TRBV7-9
CASSPTGAFYGYTF
>TRBJ2-5|TRBV5-1
CASSLWASGFQETQYF
>TRBJ1-1|TRBV5-1
CASSLGRGALTEAFF
>TRBJ2-7|TRBV27
CASSLWGGREQYF
>TRBJ2-2|TRBV20-1
CSARDLKGLDTGELFF
>TRBJ2-3|TRBV3-1
CASSSREPGLPEDTQYF
>TRBJ2-1|TRBV6-5
CASRRGGSSYNEQFF
>TRBJ1-5|TRBV28
CASSLRFRTGFNQPQHF
>TRBJ2-7|TRBV4-1
CASGPTGASYEQYF
>TRBJ2-7|TRBV7-9
CASSAPAGAGEQYF
>TRBJ2-7|TRBV7-9
CASSLGLAEQYF
>TRBJ2-1|TRBV9
CASSSRDPSNEQFF
>TRBJ2-3|TRBV6-5
CASRRGLAGGPSTDTQYF
>TRBJ2-7|TRBV10-2
CASSTVDEQYF
>TRBJ2-4|TRBV28
CASSPLEVAAKNIQYF
>TRBJ2-2|TRBV12-3/TRBV12-4
CASSVRPSIDTGELFF
>TRBJ2-1|TRBV28
CASIPLSGRAFTYNEQFF
>TRBJ2-1|TRBV6-5
CASSYSSFGGNEQFF
>TRBJ2-6|TRBV5-1
CASSWSGTGSSGANVLTF
>TRBJ2-7|TRBV20-1
CSARSPDSYEQYF
>TRBJ2-1|TRBV5-5
CASSLMGGFYNEQFF
>TRBJ2-1|TRBV21-1
CASSQTSGVNNEQFF
>TRBJ1-6|TRBV7-9
CASSLAGSPLHF
>TRBJ2-1|TRBV7-6
CASSFRTGDNEQFF
>TRBJ2-2|TRBV11-2
CASSLNYRTGELFF
>TRBJ2-6|TRBV28
CASKSLSGANVLTF
>TRBJ2-7|TRBV11-1
CASSLNFLWQGDDEQYF
>TRBJ2-7|TRBV5-5
CASSLGGPGYEQYF
>TRBJ2-1|TRBV7-9
CASSLTPSGGFDEQFF
>TRBJ2-3|TRBV7-3
CASSLRGSTDTQYF
>TRBJ2-3|TRBV12-3/TRBV12-4
CASSLSSPADTQYF
>TRBJ2-7|TRBV7-8
CASSPRTRDSYEQYF